Listed below are T cell receptor beta chains from one sample, sequenced in a study of a mutant IDH1 vaccine in newly diagnosed glioma. Clones were read by immunoSEQ multiplex PCR, and TCRdb kept only the in-frame ones, dropping some. Among about 30,000 clones listed, around 84% were seen once. Their antigens remain unidentified. The sample in question was PBMCs, obtained from a glioma patient whose treatment included an IDH1 peptide vaccine. These receptors originate from a man aged 25-45 years with glioma. The CDR3 runs from the conserved cysteine through the conserved F or W. The D gene is left open where the match is weak. Clone size is given for some rows only: seen once, a few or many times, or a class if the clone is expanded.

clone_size,d_call,v_call,j_call,cdr3_nt,cdr3_aa
-,-,TRBV7-8,TRBJ1-2,TGTGCCAGCAGCTTAGGGGCGGCCTGGGGAAGTGGCTACACCTTC,CASSLGAAWGSGYTF
-,-,TRBV5-4,TRBJ2-2,TGTGCCAGCAGCTTGGCCGTAAAGGGGGGCACCGGGGAGCTGTTTTTT,CASSLAVKGGTGELFF
-,TRBD2,TRBV13,TRBJ2-5,TGTGCCAGCAGCTCTAGCGGGAGTGGGGAGACCCAGTACTTC,CASSSSGSGETQYF
-,-,TRBV5-8,TRBJ2-1,TGTGCCAGCAGCTTGGTTCACAATGAGCAGTTCTTC,CASSLVHNEQFF
few,-,TRBV30,TRBJ1-4,TGTGCCTGGAGTGTAAGGTTGGCGGGTGCAACTAATGAAAAACTGTTTTTT,CAWSVRLAGATNEKLFF
-,-,TRBV5-6,TRBJ1-2,TGTGCCAGCAGCTTCCGCAGGGCCCTAAATTCTAACTATGGCTACACCTTC,CASSFRRALNSNYGYTF
-,TRBD2,TRBV30,TRBJ2-1,TGTGCCTGGAGTGCCCCCGGGACTAGCGGGGTTGAGCAGTTCTTC,CAWSAPGTSGVEQFF
few,-,TRBV5-1,TRBJ2-1,TGCGCCAGCAGCTTGGTTTATTATGAGCAGTTCTTC,CASSLVYYEQFF
-,TRBD1,TRBV4-1,TRBJ1-3,TGCGCCAGCAGCCAGGCGGGACAGGGGGTTGGAAACACCATATATTTT,CASSQAGQGVGNTIYF
-,-,TRBV7-9,TRBJ1-1,TGTGCCAGCAGCCAAAGGACCTCCGGGGTTTTCTTT,CASSQRTSGVFF
once,TRBD2,TRBV2,TRBJ2-1,TGTGCCTGCCGCCTGGCTAGCGGGGTTAACAATGAGCAGTTCTTC,CACRLASGVNNEQFF
once,-,TRBV6-6,TRBJ2-2,TGTGCCAGCAGTTTCGGGGGTGACACCGGGGAGCTGTTTTTT,CASSFGGDTGELFF
-,TRBD1,TRBV7-9,TRBJ2-1,TGTGCCAGCAGCCTGACCGGGACAGGGTTCGATGAGCAGTTCTTC,CASSLTGTGFDEQFF
few,-,TRBV30,TRBJ1-5,TGTGCCTGGAGTGAGGCGAGCCCGGGGAATCAGCCCCAGCATTTT,CAWSEASPGNQPQHF
-,-,TRBV30,TRBJ1-2,TGTGCCTGGGGTACAGGGCCCGGGTCTGGCTACACCTTC,CAWGTGPGSGYTF
-,-,TRBV25-1,TRBJ1-2,TGTGCCAGCAGTGATTATGTTGGCTACACCTTC,CASSDYVGYTF
-,-,TRBV27,TRBJ2-7,TGTGCCAGCAGTTTAGGTTGGAGGAGGGTGTACGAGCAGTACTTC,CASSLGWRRVYEQYF
-,TRBD1,TRBV10-3,TRBJ1-2,TGTGCCTCAAAAGGGGGACAGGACTATGGCTACACCTTC,CASKGGQDYGYTF
-,-,TRBV25-1,TRBJ1-2,TGTGCCAGCAGTGGGGCAGGGGCATCTGGCTACACCTTC,CASSGAGASGYTF
-,-,TRBV6-6,TRBJ1-5,TGTGCCAGCAGTTACTCCCGGGAGGGGAGCAATCAGCCCCAGCATTTT,CASSYSREGSNQPQHF
-,-,TRBV7-9,TRBJ2-7,TGTGCCAGCAGCCCGCGCACCTACGAGCAGTACTTC,CASSPRTYEQYF
-,-,TRBV7-7,TRBJ2-7,TGTGCCAGCAGCCCACTCCAGGACGGTGCCTACGAGCAGTACTTC,CASSPLQDGAYEQYF
-,-,TRBV7-2,TRBJ1-2,TGTGCCAGCAGCTTAGAAATCGGGGTCGGCTATGGCTACACCTTC,CASSLEIGVGYGYTF
once,TRBD2,TRBV29-1,TRBJ2-7,TGCAGCGTAGCGGGACTAGCTGATTCCTACGAGCAGTACTTC,CSVAGLADSYEQYF
-,-,TRBV15,TRBJ2-1,TGTGCCACCAGCAGAGTACGGTTAGCCCATGAGCAGTTCTTC,CATSRVRLAHEQFF
-,TRBD2,TRBV6-1,TRBJ2-7,TGTGCCAGCAGTGAAGAAGCGGGGAGCTCCTACGAGCAGTACTTC,CASSEEAGSSYEQYF
-,-,TRBV30,TRBJ1-4,TGTGCCTGGAGTTCGTCGACAGCGAGAAATGAAAAACTGTTTTTT,CAWSSSTARNEKLFF
once,-,TRBV5-1,TRBJ1-1,TGCGCCAGCAGCTTGGTTGTCGAGTCCTACACTGAAGCTTTCTTT,CASSLVVESYTEAFF
-,TRBD1,TRBV6-6,TRBJ1-1,TGTGCCAGCAGACCAGGGGGGATCACTGAAGCTTTCTTT,CASRPGGITEAFF
-,-,TRBV19,TRBJ2-1,TGTGCCAGTAGTGTGGAAAGGGGCAGGGGCGATGAGCAGTTCTTC,CASSVERGRGDEQFF
-,-,TRBV6-6,TRBJ1-2,TGTGCCAGCAGCCAGTGGGGCGTGAATGGCTACACCTTC,CASSQWGVNGYTF
once,-,TRBV6-1,TRBJ1-2,TGTGCCAGCGCGGGACGGCGCTATGGCTACACCTTC,CASAGRRYGYTF
-,-,TRBV28,TRBJ2-7,TGTGCCAGCAGTCACCAGGGGAACTCCTACGAGCAGTACTTC,CASSHQGNSYEQYF
-,TRBD1,TRBV6-6,TRBJ2-1,TGTGCCAGCAGTTCAGACAGGGCTGGTTCCTACAATGAGCAGTTCTTC,CASSSDRAGSYNEQFF
-,-,TRBV7-2,TRBJ2-7,TGTGCCAGCAGCTTAGGTCGGGGAAATGGCTACGAGCAGTACTTC,CASSLGRGNGYEQYF
-,-,TRBV19,TRBJ2-7,TGTGCCAGTAGTATAGGCCTCGGGCTTTCCTACGAGCAGTACTTC,CASSIGLGLSYEQYF
-,TRBD2,TRBV6-5,TRBJ2-2,TGTGCCAGCAGGCCTGGACTAGCGTACACCGGGGAGCTGTTTTTT,CASRPGLAYTGELFF
-,-,TRBV6-5,TRBJ1-1,TGTGCCAGCAAGGGGTCGAGGGCGGATGAAGCTTTCTTT,CASKGSRADEAFF
-,-,TRBV5-6,TRBJ1-3,TGTGCCAGCAGCGAGGCGGGCAGTAGAAACACCATATATTTT,CASSEAGSRNTIYF
-,-,TRBV13,TRBJ1-1,TGTGCCAGCAGCTCCCTATTGAACACTGAAGCTTTCTTT,CASSSLLNTEAFF
-,TRBD1,TRBV5-5,TRBJ1-5,TGTGCCAGCAGCTTGGCGGGTCATCCCAGGGGGTATAGCAATCAGCCCCAGCATTTT,CASSLAGHPRGYSNQPQHF
-,-,TRBV5-1,TRBJ1-5,TGCGCCAGCAGCTTGGGCCCCCGGCAGCCCCAGCATTTT,CASSLGPRQPQHF
-,TRBD1,TRBV19,TRBJ1-2,TGTGCCAGTAGGACGGACAGGGCACTTGGCTACACCTTC,CASRTDRALGYTF
-,TRBD1,TRBV5-6,TRBJ1-4,TGTGCCAGCAGCTTGCAGGGGGGGGAAAAACTGTTTTTT,CASSLQGGEKLFF
-,-,TRBV27,TRBJ2-1,TGTGCCAGCGGGAATGGACCGCTATACAATGAGCAGTTCTTC,CASGNGPLYNEQFF
few,-,TRBV30,TRBJ1-4,TGTGCCTGGAATGGGGGAGTCAATGAAAAACTGTTTTTT,CAWNGGVNEKLFF
-,TRBD2,TRBV5-1,TRBJ2-7,TGCGCCAGCAGCTTGGGGAGACTAGCGGGTCTTCCTGGGCAGTACTTC,CASSLGRLAGLPGQYF
-,TRBD1,TRBV12-5,TRBJ2-3,TGTGCTAGTGGTATACTACAACCTGACAGGGGAACGCAGTATTTT,CASGILQPDRGTQYF